This is a list of T cell receptor beta chains from one sample in a study of T cell changes during pregnancy in multiple sclerosis. Data came from immunoSEQ multiplex PCR; TCRdb stores just in-frame clones and leaves some out. The table records tens of thousands of clones, 85% to 95% of them present only once. The starting material was peripheral blood, obtained in the third trimester of pregnancy. The source of these receptors is a female donor in good health, enrolled as a control in a pregnancy study. Both conserved end residues are part of each CDR3. A D gene is named only where the DNA matches it firmly. Rows may omit the clone size; those that give it use once, few, many or a size class.

-	TRBJ2-7	TRBV27	-	CASSFSYEQYF	TGTGCCAGCAGTTTCAGCTACGAGCAGTACTTC
-	TRBJ2-1	TRBV28	-	CASTPGSFSYNEQFF	TGTGCCAGCACCCCAGGGTCCTTCTCCTACAATGAGCAGTTCTTC
few	TRBJ1-1	TRBV29-1	-	CNDLLGGNTEAFF	TGCAATGATCTGTTGGGAGGAAACACTGAAGCTTTCTTT
-	TRBJ2-7	TRBV28	TRBD2	CASSPRPGLYPYEQYF	TGTGCCAGCAGTCCTCGACCGGGACTATACCCCTACGAGCAGTACTTC
-	TRBJ2-5	TRBV5-1	TRBD1	CASSSTGAIQETQYF	TGCGCCAGCAGCTCCACAGGGGCGATCCAAGAGACCCAGTACTTC
-	TRBJ2-5	TRBV9	TRBD1	CASSGRQGSGETQYF	TGTGCCAGCAGCGGACGACAGGGGTCCGGTGAGACCCAGTACTTC
once	TRBJ2-1	TRBV4-1	TRBD2	CASSQVLSGGKYEQFF	TGCGCCAGCAGCCAAGTCCTTAGCGGGGGGAAATATGAGCAGTTCTTC
-	TRBJ2-7	TRBV4-3	-	CASSPQRYSYEQYF	TGCGCCAGCAGCCCTCAGCGGTACTCCTACGAGCAGTACTTC
-	TRBJ2-3	TRBV19	-	CASSIGQTSTDTQYF	TGTGCCAGTAGTATAGGGCAGACTAGCACAGATACGCAGTATTTT
-	TRBJ1-1	TRBV11-2	-	CASSSSIRNTEAFF	TGTGCCAGCAGCTCTTCAATCAGGAACACTGAAGCTTTCTTT
-	TRBJ2-7	TRBV7-9	-	CASSPVLEQYF	TGTGCCAGCAGCCCCGTTCTCGAGCAGTACTTC
-	TRBJ2-3	TRBV6-5	-	CASSYDPGTDTQYF	TGTGCCAGCAGTTATGATCCGGGGACAGATACGCAGTATTTT
-	TRBJ1-1	TRBV7-9	-	CASRDNMNTEAFF	TGTGCCAGCAGGGACAACATGAACACTGAAGCTTTCTTT
-	TRBJ2-1	TRBV7-3	-	CASSFGGYEQFF	TGTGCCAGCAGCTTTGGGGGCTATGAGCAGTTCTTC
-	TRBJ1-3	TRBV4-3	-	CASSQDAGRNTIYF	TGCGCCAGCAGCCAAGATGCAGGCAGAAACACCATATATTTT
-	TRBJ1-2	TRBV19	-	CASSRQPASNYGYTF	TGTGCCAGTAGCCGACAGCCAGCTTCTAACTATGGCTACACCTTC
-	TRBJ2-1	TRBV4-1	-	CASSREGRQGGEQFF	TGCGCCAGCAGCCGAGAGGGCCGGCAGGGAGGTGAGCAGTTCTTC
-	TRBJ2-7	TRBV5-6	-	CASSGTQAYEQYF	TGTGCCAGCAGCGGGACACAAGCCTACGAGCAGTACTTC
-	TRBJ1-1	TRBV7-9	-	CASSSKNSGIPEAFF	TGTGCCAGCAGCTCAAAAAACTCAGGGATCCCTGAAGCTTTCTTT
once	TRBJ2-3	TRBV2	TRBD1	CASSRGQGTDTQYF	TGTGCCAGCAGCCGCGGACAGGGCACAGATACGCAGTATTTT
-	TRBJ2-7	TRBV10-3	TRBD2	CAISESGGRALREQYF	TGTGCCATCAGTGAGTCGGGCGGGAGGGCCCTCAGAGAGCAGTACTTC
-	TRBJ2-1	TRBV4-3	-	CASSQEYRGGPVGNEQFF	TGCGCCAGCAGCCAAGAATACAGGGGGGGACCTGTAGGCAATGAGCAGTTCTTC
-	TRBJ2-7	TRBV27	-	CASRNRGGFDEQYF	TGTGCCAGCAGAAACCGAGGGGGTTTCGACGAGCAGTACTTC
-	TRBJ2-1	TRBV11-3	TRBD1	CASSQYTGTGSYNEQFF	TGTGCCAGCAGCCAATATACCGGGACAGGCTCCTACAATGAGCAGTTCTTC
-	TRBJ2-5	TRBV5-8	-	CASSRRTVGGLRETQYF	TGTGCCAGCAGCCGGAGGACCGTTGGGGGACTGCGAGAGACCCAGTACTTC
once	TRBJ2-1	TRBV6-5	TRBD1	CATSTGENEQFF	TGTGCCACTTCGACAGGGGAAAATGAGCAGTTCTTC
-	TRBJ1-1	TRBV10-3	-	CAIRGGVNTEAFF	TGTGCCATCAGGGGAGGGGTAAACACTGAAGCTTTCTTT
-	TRBJ2-3	TRBV6-1	-	CATRDSGTDTQYF	TGTGCCACCCGGGACTCCGGCACAGATACGCAGTATTTT
-	TRBJ2-7	TRBV27	TRBD1	CASSLLIGRGYEQYF	TGTGCCAGCAGTTTACTCATCGGCAGGGGGTACGAGCAGTACTTC
-	TRBJ2-3	TRBV5-1	-	CASGGGGPTDTQYF	TGCGCCAGTGGAGGGGGGGGACCCACAGATACGCAGTATTTT
-	TRBJ2-5	TRBV7-9	TRBD2	CASSSPGLAGQETQYF	TGTGCCAGCAGCTCTCCGGGACTAGCGGGACAAGAGACCCAGTACTTC
once	TRBJ1-3	TRBV5-1	-	CASSLAAGSGNTIYF	TGCGCCAGCAGCTTGGCCGCCGGCTCTGGAAACACCATATATTTT
-	TRBJ1-3	TRBV9	-	CASSVGQGPFSGNTIYF	TGTGCCAGCAGCGTAGGTCAGGGGCCCTTCTCGGGAAACACCATATATTTT
few	TRBJ1-4	TRBV19	TRBD1	CASSFQGARGEKLFF	TGTGCCAGTAGTTTCCAGGGGGCGCGAGGAGAAAAACTGTTTTTT
once	TRBJ1-1	TRBV30	-	CAWAGIQRANTEAFF	TGTGCCTGGGCCGGGATACAGAGAGCGAACACTGAAGCTTTCTTT
-	TRBJ2-7	TRBV18	TRBD2	CASSPDLAGGAYEQYF	TGTGCCAGCTCACCGGACCTAGCGGGGGGGGCCTACGAGCAGTACTTC
once	TRBJ1-4	TRBV7-8	-	CASSLVGRWFVANEKLFF	TGTGCCAGCAGCTTAGTGGGGCGTTGGTTTGTAGCTAATGAAAAACTGTTTTTT
-	TRBJ2-3	TRBV4-1	-	CASNSGTDTQYF	TGCGCCAGCAACTCGGGCACAGATACGCAGTATTTT
-	TRBJ1-5	TRBV18	TRBD1	CASSPDRDNQPQHF	TGTGCCAGCTCACCAGACAGGGACAATCAGCCCCAGCATTTT
-	TRBJ2-5	TRBV4-1	-	CASSQSSPLGGRYQETQYF	TGCGCCAGCAGCCAATCCTCCCCTTTGGGGGGGCGGTACCAAGAGACCCAGTACTTC
-	TRBJ1-6	TRBV7-2	-	CASSSVRRRPLHF	TGTGCCAGCAGTTCTGTCCGGAGAAGGCCCCTCCACTTT
-	TRBJ1-1	TRBV4-1	TRBD1	CASSPSQRTGWEAFF	TGCGCCAGCAGCCCATCTCAGAGGACAGGGTGGGAAGCTTTCTTT
-	TRBJ1-1	TRBV5-1	-	CASSRRTVNTEAFF	TGCGCCAGCAGCCGAAGGACAGTGAACACTGAAGCTTTCTTT
-	TRBJ2-7	TRBV14	TRBD2	CASSAFERGDYEQYF	TGTGCCAGCAGCGCCTTCGAGCGGGGGGACTACGAGCAGTACTTC
-	TRBJ2-2	TRBV7-9	TRBD2	CASSSISGGAEYTGELFF	TGTGCCAGCAGCTCGATAAGCGGGGGGGCCGAGTACACCGGGGAGCTGTTTTTT
-	TRBJ1-1	TRBV29-1	-	CSVDGGWTEAFF	TGCAGCGTTGACGGGGGGTGGACTGAAGCTTTCTTT